This T cell receptor (beta chain) came from a study of PD-1 blockade in mismatch repair-deficient tumors. Germline CDR1 reads LNHNV; CDR2 reads YYDKDF (reference sequence). This CDR3 contains 15 residues. Trimming removed 7 bases at V and 4 bases at J, with 16 bases between. General study findings and limits: Tumor-resident clones, often undetectable pretreatment in blood, expanded then contracted after pembrolizumab.

Clones were read by immunoSEQ multiplex PCR, and TCRdb kept only the in-frame ones, dropping some. The sample holds 100,000 to 150,000 clones, roughly 86% seen once. All patients were mismatch repair deficient, assessed by either PCR or immunohistochemistry. TCRs were sequenced from a few patients responding to pembrolizumab. As for this clone: Its antigen is still unknown.

This TCR was sampled from an adult with mismatch repair-deficient cancer. The chain recombines TRBV15 with TRBJ1-4; weak D call: TRBD1 (6 bases). The sequencing used peripheral blood, collected 44 weeks after starting pembrolizumab. CDR3 amino acids: CATTPFRDINEKLFF. DNA for the CDR3: TGTGCCACCACCCCTTTCCGGGACATTAATGAAAAACTGTTTTTT.